The next 2 T cell receptor beta chains were all read from a single sample in a study of control samples from healthy donors and cancer patients. Generated by immunoSEQ multiplex PCR, the TCRdb table keeps only in-frame clones and is missing some. The table lists about 61,000 clones, around 87% of them singletons. The specimen sequenced was PBMCs. All receptors come from a man aged 60 to 75 with colorectal cancer.

The J gene is TRBJ1-3, the V gene TRBV4-2; no clear D. V lost 6 bases to trimming and J lost 0 bases, with 9 bases between them. The germline CDR1 and CDR2 sequences are LGHNA and YNFKEQ. The CDR3 runs to 14 residues. CDR3 coding DNA: TGTGCCAGCAGTTCAGCAGCCTCTGGAAACACCATATATTTT. Its protein product is CASSSAASGNTIYF.

V is TRBV5-6 and J is TRBJ2-7; 9 bases agree with TRBD1. The CDR3 contains 17 residues. Germline V lookup: CDR1 SGHDT, CDR2 YYEEEE. V was clipped by 0 bases and J by 3 bases; unmatched bases: 10. Written as DNA, the CDR3 is TGTGCCAGCAGCTTGGTTCTGTGGGGACAGGGACGCTACGAGCAGTACTTC. Protein product: CASSLVLWGQGRYEQYF.